The clone carrying this TCR beta chain was observed many times. Antigen: not known. These data are taken from a study of T-cell reconstitution after alpha-beta-depleted transplantation in children. General study results and limits: Surviving thymic progenitors and recipient T cells were the source of high TCRbeta diversity at day 60 in some patients. The authors attributed T-cell counts and diversity one year after transplant mostly to newly produced T cells. Approximately two months post-transplant, alpha-beta T cells reportedly originated from several hundred expanded graft clones.

Unique molecular identifiers were built into the TCRbeta library. TCRdb ran MiXCR on the PCR reads and lists one entry per CDR3 protein. Seen here are 450,000 to 550,000 distinct CDR3 sequences, over 9.5% observed once, and the top ten hold 12% to 15%. The sequence was collected from a female patient aged 2-15 years who had a stem cell transplant for aplastic anemia, so the T cells may come from the graft donor. Sequenced here: PBMCs, mostly from graft donor cells, sampled 180 days after TCRalphabeta/CD19-depleted stem cell transplant.

CDR3: CASRKSLAESQETQYF. The CDR3 DNA follows: TGCGCCAGCAGGAAAAGCCTGGCGGAGTCACAAGAGACCCAGTACTTC. The chain carries TRBV4-3 and TRBJ2-5, with D uncertain. V dropped 6 bases and J dropped 2 bases, with 19 bases sitting between them. Germline lookup yields CDR1 LGHNA and CDR2 YSLEER. This CDR3 contains 16 residues.